This T cell receptor (beta chain) came from a study of cytomegalovirus exposure and HLA in healthy donors. PCR primers comprised 60 Vbeta and 13 Jbeta primers. Sequencing used immunoSEQ multiplex PCR; TCRdb keeps in-frame clones, though not all of them. Of around 120,000 clones in the sample, 70% to 80% were seen once. Trimming pared 6 bases from V and 0 bases from J, leaving 18 bases between. The CDR3 spans 16 residues. In germline, CDR1 is SQVTM, CDR2 ANQGSEA. The chain has TRBV29-1 and TRBJ2-1, with D maybe TRBD1 (6 bases). The receptor comes from a man aged 45-65 years in good health and CMV-seropositive. The source material was PBMCs. The CDR3, as DNA: TGCAGCGTAGTTGATCCGGGACAAATCTCCTACAATGAGCAGTTCTTC. Translating it yields CSVVDPGQISYNEQFF.